The source of this T cell receptor beta chain is a study of blood T cell repertoires in COVID-19. Study-wide context: In each case, the material was cDNA or gDNA derived from T cells, B-cell-depleted T cells, or PBMCs.

Original processing methods: Quantification of nucleated cells was approximated via reference gene primer amplification. Profiled with immunoSEQ multiplex PCR; TCRdb holds only in-frame clones, not every one. Clonal size and the V and J genes are those of that table, whereas D and trimming came from the DNA. The repertoire holds approximately 170,000 clones, with about 74% as singletons. CDR3 length: 17 residues. With V trimmed by 5 bases and J by 1 base, 5 bases remained unmatched. Germline CDR1 SGHRS, CDR2 YFSETQ. The TCR originated in a woman aged 80 or older with acute or convalescent COVID-19. This chain uses TRBV5-1 with TRBJ2-6; 11 bases agree with TRBD2. The specimen was peripheral blood. This CDR3 reads CASSSTSGTSGANVLTF. For the CDR3, the DNA is TGCGCCAGCAGTTCGACTAGCGGGACTTCTGGGGCCAACGTCCTGACTTTC. Together with reference TRBV5-1 and TRBJ2-6, the CDR3 gives the full variable domain: KAGVTQTPRYLIKTRGQQVTLSCSPISGHRSVSWYQQTPGQGLQFLFEYFSETQRNKGNFPGRFSGRQFSNSRSEMNVSTLELGDSALYLCASSSTSGTSGANVLTFGAGSRLTVL.